This TCR beta chain came from a study of T cells in Graves' hyperthyroidism and ophthalmopathy. Findings of the study overall: The model predicted ophthalmopathy a median roughly 6.3 months before onset. Most thyroid clonotypes that were expanded above 0.001 also turned up in blood. Separation of ophthalmopathy from stable hyperthyroidism was achieved by a 13 V-J model.

The CDR3 regions of TCR beta were amplified from RNA transcripts. HTBI primers were used for first-round RT-PCR of the TCR CDR3. TCRdb re-derived calls from the multiplex PCR reads in MiXCR, one entry per CDR3 protein. The table has about 570,000 distinct CDR3 sequences, around 42% seen once. This clonotype showed up many times. The antigen remains undetermined. Patients with uncontrolled infections, other autoimmune diseases, pregnancy or lactation were excluded. The germline CDR1 and CDR2 sequences are MGHRA and YSYEKL. The CDR3 length is 15 residues. Trimming removed 1 base at V and 0 bases at J, with 10 bases between.

This receptor was identified in an adult woman with Graves' disease, either hyperthyroidism or ophthalmopathy (not recorded which). This chain joins TRBV4-1 and TRBJ2-7, with D maybe TRBD1 (5 bases). Sequenced input: peripheral blood or thyroid tissue (not recorded which). In nucleotides, the CDR3 is TGCGCCAGCAGCCAAGTAGGGGTCCTCTCCTACGAGCAGTACTTC. Encoded protein: CASSQVGVLSYEQYF.